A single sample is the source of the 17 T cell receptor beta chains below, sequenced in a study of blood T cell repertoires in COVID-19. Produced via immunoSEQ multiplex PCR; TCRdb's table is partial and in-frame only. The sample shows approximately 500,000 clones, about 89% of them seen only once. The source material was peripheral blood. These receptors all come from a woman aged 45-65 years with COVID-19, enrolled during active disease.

CDR3 DNA sequence: TGTGCCAGCAGCCCACCTCGGGGGGGGTTGGGCTACACCTTC. Translating it yields CASSPPRGGLGYTF. V usage is TRBV28 and J usage is TRBJ1-2; tentatively, D is TRBD1 (5 bases). The germline CDR1 and CDR2 sequences are MDHEN and SYDVKM. Trimming removed 6 bases at V and 8 bases at J, with 19 bases between. This CDR3 region has 14 residues.

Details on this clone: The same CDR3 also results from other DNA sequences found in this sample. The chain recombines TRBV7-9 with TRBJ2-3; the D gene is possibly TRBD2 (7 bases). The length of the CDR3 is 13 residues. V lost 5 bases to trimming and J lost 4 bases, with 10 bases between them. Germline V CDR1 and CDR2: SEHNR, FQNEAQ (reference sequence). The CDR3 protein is CASSPGGPDTQYF. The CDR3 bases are TGTGCCAGCAGCCCCGGGGGGCCAGATACGCAGTATTTT.

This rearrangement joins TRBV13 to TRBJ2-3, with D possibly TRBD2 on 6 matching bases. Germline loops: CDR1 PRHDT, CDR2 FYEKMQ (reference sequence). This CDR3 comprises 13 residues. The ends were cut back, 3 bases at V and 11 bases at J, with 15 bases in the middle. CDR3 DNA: TGTGCCAGCAGCTTGCGGCCCGGGGGAAGGCAGTATTTT. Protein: CASSLRPGGRQYF.

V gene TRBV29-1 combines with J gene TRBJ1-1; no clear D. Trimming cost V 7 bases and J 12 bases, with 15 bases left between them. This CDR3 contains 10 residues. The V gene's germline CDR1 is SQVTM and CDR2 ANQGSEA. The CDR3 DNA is TGCAGCGCAGAGGGCCTGCTCCCTTTCTTT. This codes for CSAEGLLPFF.

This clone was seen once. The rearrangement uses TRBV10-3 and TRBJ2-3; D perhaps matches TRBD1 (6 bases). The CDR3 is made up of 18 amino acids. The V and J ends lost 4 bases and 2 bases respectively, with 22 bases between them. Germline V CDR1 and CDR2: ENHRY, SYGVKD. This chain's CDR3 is CAISGVRKQGGPTDTQYF. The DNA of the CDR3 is TGTGCCATCAGTGGAGTCCGAAAACAGGGTGGCCCCACAGATACGCAGTATTTT.

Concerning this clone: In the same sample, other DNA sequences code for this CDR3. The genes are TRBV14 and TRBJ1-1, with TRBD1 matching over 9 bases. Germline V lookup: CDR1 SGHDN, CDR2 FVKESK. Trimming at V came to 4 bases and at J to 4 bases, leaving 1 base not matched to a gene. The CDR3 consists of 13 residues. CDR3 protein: CASSLGQGTEAFF. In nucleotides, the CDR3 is TGTGCCAGCAGCCTGGGACAGGGCACTGAAGCTTTCTTT.

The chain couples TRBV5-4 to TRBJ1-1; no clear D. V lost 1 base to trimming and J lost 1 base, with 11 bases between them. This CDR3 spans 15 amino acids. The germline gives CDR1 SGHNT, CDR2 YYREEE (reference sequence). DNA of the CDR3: TGTGCCAGCAGCTTGATTGACGGGAGGAACACTGAAGCTTTCTTT. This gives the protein CASSLIDGRNTEAFF. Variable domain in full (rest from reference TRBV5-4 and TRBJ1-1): ETGVTQSPTHLIKTRGQQVTLRCSSQSGHNTVSWYQQALGQGPQFIFQYYREEENGRGNFPPRFSGLQFPNYSSELNVNALELDDSALYLCASSLIDGRNTEAFFGQGTRLTVV.

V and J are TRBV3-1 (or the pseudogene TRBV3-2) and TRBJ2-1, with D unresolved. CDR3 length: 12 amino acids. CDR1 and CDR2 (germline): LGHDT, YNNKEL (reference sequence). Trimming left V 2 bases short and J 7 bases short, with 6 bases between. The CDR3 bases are TGTGCCAGCAGCCAATTTCCGAATGAGCAGTTCTTC. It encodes CASSQFPNEQFF.

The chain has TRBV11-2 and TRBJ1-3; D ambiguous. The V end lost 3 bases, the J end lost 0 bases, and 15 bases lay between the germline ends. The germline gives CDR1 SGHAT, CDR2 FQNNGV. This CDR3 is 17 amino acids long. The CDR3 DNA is TGTGCCAGCAGCTTTCGGGGTACGCACCTCTCTGGAAACACCATATATTTT. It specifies CASSFRGTHLSGNTIYF.

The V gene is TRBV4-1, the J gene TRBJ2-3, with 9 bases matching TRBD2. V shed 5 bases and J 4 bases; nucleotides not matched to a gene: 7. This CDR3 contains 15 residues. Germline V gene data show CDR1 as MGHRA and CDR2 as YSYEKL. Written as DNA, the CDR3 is TGCGCCAGCAGCTCCCCGGGACTAGCCGCAGATACGCAGTATTTT. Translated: CASSSPGLAADTQYF.

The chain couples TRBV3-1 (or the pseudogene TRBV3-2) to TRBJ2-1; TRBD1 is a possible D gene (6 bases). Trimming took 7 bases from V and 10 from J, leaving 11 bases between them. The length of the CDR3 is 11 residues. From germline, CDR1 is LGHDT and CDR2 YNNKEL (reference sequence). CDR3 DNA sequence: TGTGCCAGCAAAGGCAGGGGAGAGCAGTTCTTC. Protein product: CASKGRGEQFF.

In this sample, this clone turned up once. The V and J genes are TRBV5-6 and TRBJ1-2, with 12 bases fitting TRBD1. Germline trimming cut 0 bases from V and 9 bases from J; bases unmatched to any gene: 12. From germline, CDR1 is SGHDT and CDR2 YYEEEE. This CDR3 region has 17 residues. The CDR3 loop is CASSLARPGQGALSYTF. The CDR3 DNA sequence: TGTGCCAGCAGCTTGGCAAGACCGGGACAGGGGGCTCTAAGCTACACCTTC.

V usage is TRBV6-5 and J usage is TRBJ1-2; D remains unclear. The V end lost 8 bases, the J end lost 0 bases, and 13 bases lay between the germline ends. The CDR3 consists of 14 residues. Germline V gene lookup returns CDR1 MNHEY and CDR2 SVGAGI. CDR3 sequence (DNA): TGTGCCAGCCGCACGGAGGGTGCTAACTATGGCTACACCTTC. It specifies CASRTEGANYGYTF.

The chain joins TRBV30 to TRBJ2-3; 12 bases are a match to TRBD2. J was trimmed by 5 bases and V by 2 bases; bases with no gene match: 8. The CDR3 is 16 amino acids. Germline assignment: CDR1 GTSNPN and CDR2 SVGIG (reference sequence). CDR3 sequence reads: CAWSPQSLAGGDTQYF. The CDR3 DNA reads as TGTGCCTGGAGTCCCCAATCACTAGCGGGGGGAGATACGCAGTATTTT.

The CDR3 sequence: CSALDRIQAFF. The CDR3 nucleotides read TGCAGTGCCTTAGACAGGATCCAAGCTTTCTTT. The chain is built from TRBV20-1 and TRBJ1-1; a possible D gene is TRBD1 (6 bases). Per germline, CDR1 DFQATT and CDR2 SNEGSKA (reference sequence). V was pared by 6 bases and J by 9 bases, with 14 bases between. The CDR3 spans 11 residues.

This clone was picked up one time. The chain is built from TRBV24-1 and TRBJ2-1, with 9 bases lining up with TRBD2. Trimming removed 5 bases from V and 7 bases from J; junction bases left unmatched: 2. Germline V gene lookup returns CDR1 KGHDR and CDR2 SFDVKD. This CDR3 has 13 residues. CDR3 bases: TGTGCCACCAGTGGGCTAGCGGGGAATGAGCAGTTCTTC. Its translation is CATSGLAGNEQFF.

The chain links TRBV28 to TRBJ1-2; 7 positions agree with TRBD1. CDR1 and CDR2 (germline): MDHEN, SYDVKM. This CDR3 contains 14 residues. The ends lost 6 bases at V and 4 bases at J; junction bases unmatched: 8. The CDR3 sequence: CASRLQGGLYGYTF. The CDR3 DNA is TGTGCCAGCAGACTGCAGGGGGGACTCTATGGCTACACCTTC.